Listed here are 13 T cell receptor beta chains from one sample, sequenced in a study of regulatory T cells in long-lasting Graves disease. Documented time point: persistent/refractory GD, antithyroid drugs over 5 years with positive TRAb. Preparation of the TCR library used RNA extracted from PBMCs. According to the study, TCR beta libraries were built with iRepertoire HTBI primers and CDR3-region Arm-PCR. A single record per CDR3 protein comes from TCRdb applying MiXCR to the multiplex PCR reads. The table has about 660,000 distinct CDR3 sequences, approximately 31% seen once; the top ten hold 40% to 55%. Sequencing used peripheral blood mononuclear cells (PBMCs), obtained when the disease was refractory, from a patient treated with antithyroid drugs. These receptor sequences come from a female donor with Graves disease.

This clonotype was seen only a few times. This chain links TRBV25-1 with TRBJ1-1, with D hard to call. V was clipped by 1 base and J by 4 bases, with 7 bases between them. This CDR3 contains 13 residues. Germline CDR1 is MGHDK and CDR2 is SYGVNS. The CDR3 is CASSEWEGTEAFF. The CDR3 nucleotides read TGTGCCAGCAGTGAATGGGAGGGCACTGAAGCTTTCTTT.

This sequence joins TRBV9 and TRBJ2-2, with D perhaps matching TRBD1 (5 bases). This CDR3 has 15 residues. V was trimmed by 2 bases and J by 0 bases, leaving 8 bases between them. The V gene's germline CDR1 is SGDLS and CDR2 YYNGEE. In DNA, the CDR3 is TGTGCCAGCAGCGTCGCAGGGACGAACACCGGGGAGCTGTTTTTT. It yields the protein CASSVAGTNTGELFF.

This clonotype was detected only a few times. This rearrangement joins TRBV20-1 to TRBJ2-7; 7 bases map to TRBD2. Trimming took 7 bases from V and 2 from J; bases not matched to a gene: 5. Looked up from germline, CDR1 is DFQATT and CDR2 is SNEGSKA (reference sequence). This CDR3 region has 12 residues. The DNA for the CDR3 is TGCAGTGGCCAGCGGGACCCCTACGAGCAGTACTTC. This encodes CSGQRDPYEQYF.

The chain has TRBV9 and TRBJ1-4, with D possibly TRBD1 on 6 matching bases. Trimming removed 3 bases at V and 0 bases at J, with 9 bases between. The CDR3 runs 15 residues. The germline CDR1 and CDR2 sequences are SGDLS and YYNGEE. Written as DNA, the CDR3 is TGTGCCAGCAGCGCGGACAGAGCAACTAATGAAAAACTGTTTTTT. Its protein product is CASSADRATNEKLFF.

The chain has TRBV20-1 and TRBJ2-7, with D uncertain. Trimming left V 1 base short and J 0 bases short, with 10 bases between. This CDR3 spans 14 amino acids. Germline CDR1 DFQATT, CDR2 SNEGSKA (reference sequence). The CDR3 region is CSARGSWISYEQYF. The CDR3 DNA sequence: TGCAGTGCTAGAGGCTCTTGGATCTCCTACGAGCAGTACTTC.

There are many counts of this clonotype. The rearrangement links TRBV28 to TRBJ1-2, with 9 nucleotides matching TRBD1. The CDR3 consists of 15 residues. After removal of 6 bases from V and 2 bases from J, the junction contained 7 bases not matched to a gene. The V gene's germline CDR1 is MDHEN and CDR2 SYDVKM. The DNA for the CDR3 is TGTGCCAGCAGCTACCCGGGACAGGGAAACTATGGCTACACCTTC. Its translation is CASSYPGQGNYGYTF.

The rearrangement uses TRBV19 and TRBJ1-1; no definite D call. With 8 bases removed from V and 4 bases from J, the gap between germline ends came to 14 bases. CDR1 is LNHDA and CDR2 is SQIVND in the germline V gene (reference sequence). This CDR3 has 13 residues. The CDR3: CASLPFLSTEAFF. The CDR3 DNA is TGTGCCAGTCTCCCCTTTTTGAGCACTGAAGCTTTCTTT.

The V call is TRBV7-3, the J call TRBJ2-5; D ambiguous. Germline CDR1 and CDR2: SGHTA and FQGTGA. Trimming removed 6 bases at V and 5 bases at J, with 16 bases between. The CDR3 length is 14 residues. The DNA for the CDR3 is TGTGCCAGCAGTTTGCTTGGCACCCTGGAGACCCAGTACTTC. It translates to CASSLLGTLETQYF.

This clonotype was seen ten or more times. The gene calls are TRBV28 and TRBJ1-4; D is ambiguous. The ends were cut back, 6 bases at V and 0 bases at J, with 11 bases in the middle. Germline loops: CDR1 MDHEN, CDR2 SYDVKM. The CDR3 covers 15 residues. CDR3 in DNA: TGTGCCAGCAGAGTACAGTGGGCAACTAATGAAAAACTGTTTTTT. Translated: CASRVQWATNEKLFF. The entire variable domain, with the rest obtained from reference TRBV28 and TRBJ1-4, is as follows: DVKVTQSSRYLVKRTGEKVFLECVQDMDHENMFWYRQDPGLGLRLIYFSYDVKMKEKGDIPEGYSVSREKKERFSLILESASTNQTSMYLCASRVQWATNEKLFFGSGTQLSVL.

The V gene is TRBV27, the J gene TRBJ1-5; 7 bases agree with TRBD1. The CDR3 is made up of 13 amino acids. V was clipped by 4 bases and J by 7 bases; unmatched bases: 4. CDR1 MNHEY and CDR2 SMNVEV come from the germline V gene (reference sequence). The CDR3 spells CASSYQGVQPQHF. CDR3 nucleotide sequence: TGTGCCAGCAGTTACCAGGGGGTACAGCCCCAGCATTTT.

The chain employs TRBV24-1 and TRBJ1-2; D is undetermined. CDR3 size: 11 residues. The germline CDR1 and CDR2 sequences are KGHDR and SFDVKD. V lost 11 bases and J lost 3, with 9 bases in between. The CDR3 coding sequence is TGTGCCAGCGTCCCCCACTATGGCTACACCTTC. Protein: CASVPHYGYTF.

The CDR3 sequence: CSATSTEQFF. The CDR3 DNA is TGCAGTGCGACATCGACTGAGCAGTTCTTC. This chain connects TRBV20-1 to TRBJ2-1, with D unresolved. V lost 6 bases, J lost 9 bases, and 9 bases lay in between. Looked up from germline, CDR1 is DFQATT and CDR2 is SNEGSKA (reference sequence). CDR3 size: 10 residues.

This clonotype has only a few counts. The rearrangement links TRBV9 to TRBJ2-2, with 7 bases matching TRBD1. CDR1 and CDR2 from the germline V gene are SGDLS and YYNGEE. This CDR3 contains 15 residues. V lost 4 bases to trimming and J lost 5 bases; unmatched junction nucleotides: 8. The CDR3 is CASSFGTALTGELFF. For the CDR3, the DNA is TGTGCCAGCAGCTTCGGGACAGCCCTTACCGGGGAGCTGTTTTTT. Full variable domain (rest looked up from reference TRBV9 and TRBJ2-2): DSGVTQTPKHLITATGQRVTLRCSPRSGDLSVYWYQQSLDQGLQFLIQYYNGEERAKGNILERFSAQQFPDLHSELNLSSLELGDSALYFCASSFGTALTGELFFGEGSRLTVL.